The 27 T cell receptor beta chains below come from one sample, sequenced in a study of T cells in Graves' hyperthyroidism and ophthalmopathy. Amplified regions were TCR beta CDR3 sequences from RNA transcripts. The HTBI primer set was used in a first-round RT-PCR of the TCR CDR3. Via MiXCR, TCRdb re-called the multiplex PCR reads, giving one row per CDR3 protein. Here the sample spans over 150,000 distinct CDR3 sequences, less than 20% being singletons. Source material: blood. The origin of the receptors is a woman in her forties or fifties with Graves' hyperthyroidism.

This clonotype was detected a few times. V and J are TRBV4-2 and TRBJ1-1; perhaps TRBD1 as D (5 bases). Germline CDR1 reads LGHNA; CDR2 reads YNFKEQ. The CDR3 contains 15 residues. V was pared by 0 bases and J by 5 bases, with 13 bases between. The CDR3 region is CASSQDWGGSTEAFF. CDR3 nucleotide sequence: TGTGCCAGCAGCCAAGATTGGGGGGGTAGTACTGAAGCTTTCTTT.

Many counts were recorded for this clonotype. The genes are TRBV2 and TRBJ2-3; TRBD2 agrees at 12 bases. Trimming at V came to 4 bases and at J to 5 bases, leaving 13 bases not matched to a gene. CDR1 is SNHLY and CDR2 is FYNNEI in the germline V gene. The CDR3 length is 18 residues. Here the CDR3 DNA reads TGTGCCAGCAGTGTGGCAGGGGGATTACTAGCGGGAGGAGATACGCAGTATTTT. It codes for CASSVAGGLLAGGDTQYF.

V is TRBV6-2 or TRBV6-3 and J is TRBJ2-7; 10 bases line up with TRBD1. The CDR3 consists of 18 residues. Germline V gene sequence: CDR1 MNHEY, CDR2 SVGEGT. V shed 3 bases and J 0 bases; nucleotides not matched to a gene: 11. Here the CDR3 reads CASSYRRIRTGGSYEQYF. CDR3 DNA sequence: TGTGCCAGCAGTTATCGACGGATAAGGACAGGGGGCTCCTACGAGCAGTACTTC.

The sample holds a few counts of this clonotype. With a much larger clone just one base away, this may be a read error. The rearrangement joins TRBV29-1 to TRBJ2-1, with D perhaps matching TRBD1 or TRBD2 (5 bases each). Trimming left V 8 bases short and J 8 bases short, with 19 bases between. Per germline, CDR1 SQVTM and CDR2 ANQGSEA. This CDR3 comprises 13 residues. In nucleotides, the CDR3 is TGCAGCTGCCATGGGACCACCAGCCATGAGCAGTTCTTC. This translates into CSCHGTTSHEQFF.

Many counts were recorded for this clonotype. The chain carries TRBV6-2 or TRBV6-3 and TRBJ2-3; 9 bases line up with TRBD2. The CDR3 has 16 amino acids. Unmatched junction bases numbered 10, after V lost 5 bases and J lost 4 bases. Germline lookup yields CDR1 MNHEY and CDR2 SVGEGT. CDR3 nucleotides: TGTGCCAGCAGTAAGACTAGCGGAAATATTCCAGATACGCAGTATTTT. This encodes CASSKTSGNIPDTQYF.

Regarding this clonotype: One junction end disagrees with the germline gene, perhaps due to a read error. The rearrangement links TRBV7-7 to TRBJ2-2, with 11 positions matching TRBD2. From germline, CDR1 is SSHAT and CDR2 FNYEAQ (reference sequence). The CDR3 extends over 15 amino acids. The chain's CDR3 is CASSSTSGSFRELFF. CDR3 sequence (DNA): TGTGCTAGCAGCTCTACTAGCGGGAGTTTCAGGGAGCTGTTTTTT.

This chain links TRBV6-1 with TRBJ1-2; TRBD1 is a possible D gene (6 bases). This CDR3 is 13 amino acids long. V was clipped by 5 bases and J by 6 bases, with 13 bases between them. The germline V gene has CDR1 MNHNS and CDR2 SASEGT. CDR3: CASSITGSHGYTF. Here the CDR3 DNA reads TGTGCCAGCAGTATTACAGGGTCTCATGGCTACACCTTC.

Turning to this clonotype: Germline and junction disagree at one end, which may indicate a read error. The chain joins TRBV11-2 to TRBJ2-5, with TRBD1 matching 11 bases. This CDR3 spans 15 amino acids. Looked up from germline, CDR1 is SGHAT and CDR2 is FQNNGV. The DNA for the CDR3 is TGCGCCAGCAGCCAGGACAGGGGGCGCGCAGAGACCCAGTACTTC. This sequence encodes CASSQDRGRAETQYF.

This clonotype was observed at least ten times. CDR3 in DNA: TGTGCCAGCAGCGCCGACTCTGGGACCTCGGGCGAGCAGTACTTC. As protein: CASSADSGTSGEQYF. The rearrangement joins TRBV2 to TRBJ2-7; D may be TRBD1 or TRBD2 (5 bases each). Germline V gene data show CDR1 as SNHLY and CDR2 as FYNNEI. CDR3 length: 15 residues. With 6 bases removed from V and 6 bases from J, the gap between germline ends came to 21 bases.

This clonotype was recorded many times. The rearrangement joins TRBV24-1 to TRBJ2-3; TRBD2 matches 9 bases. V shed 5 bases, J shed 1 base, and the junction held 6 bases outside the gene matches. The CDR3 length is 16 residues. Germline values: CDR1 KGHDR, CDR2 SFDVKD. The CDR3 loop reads CATSAAGGPGTDTQYF. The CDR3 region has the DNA TGTGCCACCAGTGCCGCGGGAGGGCCAGGCACAGATACGCAGTATTTT.

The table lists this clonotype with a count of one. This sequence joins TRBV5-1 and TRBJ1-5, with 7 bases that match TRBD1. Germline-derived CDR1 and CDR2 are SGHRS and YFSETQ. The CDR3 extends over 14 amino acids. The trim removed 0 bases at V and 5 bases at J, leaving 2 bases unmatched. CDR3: CASSLEGADQPQHF. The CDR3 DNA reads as TGCGCCAGCAGCTTGGAGGGGGCAGATCAGCCCCAGCATTTT.

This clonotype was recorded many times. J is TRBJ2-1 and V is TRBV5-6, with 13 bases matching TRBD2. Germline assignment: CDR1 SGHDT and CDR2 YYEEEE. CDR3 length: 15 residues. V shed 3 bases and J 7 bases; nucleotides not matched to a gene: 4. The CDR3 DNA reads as TGTGCCAGCAGCTATCGGGGACTAGCGGGAAATGAGCAGTTCTTC. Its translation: CASSYRGLAGNEQFF.

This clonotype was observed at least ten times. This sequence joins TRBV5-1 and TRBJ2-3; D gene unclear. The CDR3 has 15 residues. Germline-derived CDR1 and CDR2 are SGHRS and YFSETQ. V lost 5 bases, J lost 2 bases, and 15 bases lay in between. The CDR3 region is CASRQDPGPTDTQYF. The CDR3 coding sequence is TGCGCCAGCAGACAAGACCCAGGTCCCACAGATACGCAGTATTTT.

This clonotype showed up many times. CDR3 nucleotide sequence: TGTGCCAGCAGCGCACAGGGGGGCAGAAACACTGAAGCTTTCTTT. This codes for CASSAQGGRNTEAFF. The J gene is TRBJ1-1, the V gene TRBV7-3, with 8 bases fitting TRBD1. Germline loops: CDR1 SGHTA, CDR2 FQGTGA. The CDR3 is 15 amino acids. J lost 2 bases, V lost 5 bases, and 7 bases had no gene match.

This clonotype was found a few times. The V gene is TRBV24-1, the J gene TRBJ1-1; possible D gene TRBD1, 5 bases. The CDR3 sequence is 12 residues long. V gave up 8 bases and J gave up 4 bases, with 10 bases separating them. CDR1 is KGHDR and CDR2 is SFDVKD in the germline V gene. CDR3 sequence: CATNGGGTEAFF. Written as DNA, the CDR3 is TGTGCCACCAATGGGGGAGGCACTGAAGCTTTCTTT.

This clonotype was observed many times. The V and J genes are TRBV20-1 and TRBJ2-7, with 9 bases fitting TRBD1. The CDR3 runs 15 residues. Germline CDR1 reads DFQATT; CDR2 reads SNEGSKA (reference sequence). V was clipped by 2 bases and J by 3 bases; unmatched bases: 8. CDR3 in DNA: TGCAGTGCTAGATCGCAGAGGACAGGGGACTACGAGCAGTACTTC. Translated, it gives CSARSQRTGDYEQYF.

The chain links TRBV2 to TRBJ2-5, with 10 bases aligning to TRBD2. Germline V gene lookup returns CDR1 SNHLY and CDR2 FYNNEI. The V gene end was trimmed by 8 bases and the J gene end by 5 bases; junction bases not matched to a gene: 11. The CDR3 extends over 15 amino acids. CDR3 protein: CASQEEREGRETQYF. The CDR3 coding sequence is TGTGCCAGCCAGGAGGAGCGGGAGGGGAGGGAGACCCAGTACTTC.

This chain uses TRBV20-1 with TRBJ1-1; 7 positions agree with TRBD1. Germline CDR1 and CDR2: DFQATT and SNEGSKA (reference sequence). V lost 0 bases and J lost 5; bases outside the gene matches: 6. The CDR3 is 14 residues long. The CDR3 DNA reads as TGCAGTGCTAGAGATCCTAGGGGGCATACTGAAGCTTTCTTT. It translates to CSARDPRGHTEAFF.

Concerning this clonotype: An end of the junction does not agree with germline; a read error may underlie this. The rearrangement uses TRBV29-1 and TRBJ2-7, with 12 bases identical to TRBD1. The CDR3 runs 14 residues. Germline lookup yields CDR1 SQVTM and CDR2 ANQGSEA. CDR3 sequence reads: CNVGTGQGAHEQYF. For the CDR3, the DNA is TGCAACGTTGGAACGGGACAGGGGGCCCACGAGCAGTACTTC.

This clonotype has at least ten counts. In DNA form, the CDR3 reads TGTGCCAGCGGTTACAGGGGGCTGTATGCTTTCTTT. This encodes CASGYRGLYAFF. The J gene is TRBJ1-1, the V gene TRBV28; TRBD1 aligns across 9 bases. The CDR3 is 12 residues long. The V segment lost 8 bases and the J segment 11 bases; nucleotides outside the gene matches: 9. CDR1 is MDHEN and CDR2 is SYDVKM in the germline V gene.

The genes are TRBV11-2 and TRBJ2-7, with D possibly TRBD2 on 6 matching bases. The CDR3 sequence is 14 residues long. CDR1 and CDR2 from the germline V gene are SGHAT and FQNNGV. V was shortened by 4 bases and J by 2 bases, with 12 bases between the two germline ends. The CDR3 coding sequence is TGTGCCAGCAGCTCTCCGGGAGCCGCCTACGAGCAGTACTTC. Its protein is CASSSPGAAYEQYF.

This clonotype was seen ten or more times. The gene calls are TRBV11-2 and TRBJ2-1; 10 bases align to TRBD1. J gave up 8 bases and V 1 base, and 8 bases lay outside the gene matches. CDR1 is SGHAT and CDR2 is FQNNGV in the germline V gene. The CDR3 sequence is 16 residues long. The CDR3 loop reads CASSLGSGQGIDEQFF. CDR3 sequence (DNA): TGTGCCAGCAGCTTAGGTTCGGGACAGGGGATCGATGAGCAGTTCTTC.

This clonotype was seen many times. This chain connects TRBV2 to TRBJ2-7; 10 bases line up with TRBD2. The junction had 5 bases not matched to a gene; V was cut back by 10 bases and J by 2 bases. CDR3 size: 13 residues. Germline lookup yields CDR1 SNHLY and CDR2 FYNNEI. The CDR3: CAIGLAETYEQYF. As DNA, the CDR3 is TGTGCCATCGGACTAGCGGAGACCTACGAGCAGTACTTC.

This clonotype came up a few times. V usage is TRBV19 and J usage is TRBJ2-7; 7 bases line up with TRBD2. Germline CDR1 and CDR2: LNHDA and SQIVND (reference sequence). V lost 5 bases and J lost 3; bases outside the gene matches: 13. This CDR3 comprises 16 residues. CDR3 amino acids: CASSGAGRDHYYEQYF. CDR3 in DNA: TGTGCCAGTAGTGGCGCGGGGAGGGACCACTACTACGAGCAGTACTTC.

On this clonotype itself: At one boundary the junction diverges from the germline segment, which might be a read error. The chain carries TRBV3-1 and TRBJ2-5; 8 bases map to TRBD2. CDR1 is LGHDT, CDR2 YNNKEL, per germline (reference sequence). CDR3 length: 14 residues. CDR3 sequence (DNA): TGTGCCAGCAGCCAAGCGGGAGGGCCAGAGACCCAGCACTTC. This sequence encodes CASSQAGGPETQHF.

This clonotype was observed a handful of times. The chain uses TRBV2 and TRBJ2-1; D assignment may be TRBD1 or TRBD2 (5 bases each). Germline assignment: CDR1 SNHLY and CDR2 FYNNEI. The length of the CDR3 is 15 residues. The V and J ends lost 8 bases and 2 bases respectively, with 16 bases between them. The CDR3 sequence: CASGRDPPPYNEQFF. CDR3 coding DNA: TGTGCCAGCGGTAGGGACCCCCCCCCCTACAATGAGCAGTTCTTC.

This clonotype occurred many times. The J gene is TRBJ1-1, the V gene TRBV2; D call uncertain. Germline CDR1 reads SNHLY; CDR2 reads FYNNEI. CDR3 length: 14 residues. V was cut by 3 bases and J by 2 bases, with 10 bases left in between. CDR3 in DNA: TGTGCCAGCAGTGAGGCAGCGACCAACACTGAAGCTTTCTTT. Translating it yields CASSEAATNTEAFF.